Listed below are T cell receptor beta chains from one sample, sequenced in a study of cytomegalovirus exposure and HLA in healthy donors. TCRdb keeps only in-frame clones here, not all; method: immunoSEQ multiplex PCR. This sample has 150,000 to 200,000 clones; roughly 82% occur once, and the top ten carry roughly 1.5%. The sample comprised PBMCs. Receptors originate from a young woman in good health and CMV-seronegative. CDR3s include the opening cysteine and the closing phenylalanine or tryptophan. The D gene is left open where the match is weak. The listing skips clone size in some rows; elsewhere it reads once, few, many or a size class.

V	size	D	J	CDR3	DNA
TRBV6-1	.	.	TRBJ1-1	CASSEEGDWAEAFF	TGTGCCAGCAGTGAAGAGGGGGATTGGGCTGAAGCTTTCTTT
TRBV6-7	.	.	TRBJ1-3	CASSSDFSGNTIYF	TGTGCCAGCAGTTCGGACTTCTCTGGAAACACCATATATTTT
TRBV5-6	.	.	TRBJ2-3	CAAIGVLCSFVTDTQYF	TGTGCCGCCATCGGAGTTTTGTGCTCGTTTGTCACAGATACGCAGTATTTT
TRBV5-1	.	TRBD1	TRBJ2-1	CASSPGQDTHNEQFF	TGCGCCAGCAGCCCGGGACAGGACACCCACAATGAGCAGTTCTTC
TRBV10-2	.	.	TRBJ1-6	CASSLRAGTQTNNSPLHF	TGCGCCAGCAGTCTTAGAGCCGGGACACAAACCAATAATTCACCCCTCCACTTT
TRBV6-5	.	TRBD1	TRBJ1-4	CASSYSTGDAILFF	TGTGCCAGCAGTTACTCGACAGGGGATGCAATCCTGTTTTTT
TRBV5-1	.	.	TRBJ1-1	CASSDGEGNTEAFF	TGCGCCAGCAGTGACGGGGAGGGGAACACTGAAGCTTTCTTT
TRBV19	.	TRBD1	TRBJ1-5	CASSLTQTGGKQPQHF	TGTGCCAGTAGTCTTACCCAGACAGGGGGAAAACAGCCCCAGCATTTT
TRBV23-1	.	.	TRBJ1-2	CASSQSSVSPARGDLNGYTF	TGCGCCAGCAGTCAATCTTCAGTTAGCCCCGCCAGGGGAGACCTTAATGGCTACACCTTC
TRBV11-3	.	TRBD1	TRBJ2-5	CASSKGQEQETQYF	TGTGCCAGCAGCAAGGGACAGGAGCAAGAGACCCAGTACTTC
TRBV6-1	.	.	TRBJ1-3	CASSESYGQPGNTIYF	TGTGCCAGCAGTGAATCGTACGGACAGCCTGGAAACACCATATATTTT
TRBV6-1	.	TRBD1	TRBJ2-5	CASSEADRGPQETQYF	TGTGCCAGCAGTGAAGCGGACAGGGGCCCCCAAGAGACCCAGTACTTC
TRBV7-2	once	.	TRBJ1-5	CASSLAGQFVNQPQHF	TGTGCCAGCAGCTTAGCGGGGCAGTTTGTAAATCAGCCCCAGCATTTT
TRBV27	.	TRBD1	TRBJ1-6	CASSLLRGRENSPLHF	TGTGCCAGCAGTTTATTGAGGGGGCGAGAGAATTCACCCCTCCACTTT
TRBV7-8	.	.	TRBJ1-6	CASSLGQLNSPLHF	TGTGCCAGCAGCTTAGGACAGCTTAATTCACCCCTCCATTTT
TRBV7-3	.	.	TRBJ2-5	CASSLRVQETQYF	TGTGCCAGCAGCTTACGGGTCCAAGAGACCCAGTACTTC
TRBV29-1	once	TRBD1	TRBJ2-2	CSVGQGGYTGELFF	TGCAGCGTTGGACAGGGTGGTTACACCGGGGAGCTGTTTTTT
TRBV27	.	TRBD1	TRBJ1-1	CASSFGQGVNTEAFF	TGTGCCAGCAGTTTTGGACAGGGGGTCAACACTGAAGCTTTCTTT
TRBV11-2	.	.	TRBJ2-7	CASSPDYHAAYEQYF	TGTGCCAGCAGCCCCGACTATCACGCGGCCTACGAGCAGTACTTC